These 18 T cell receptor beta chains were sequenced from one sample in a study of cytomegalovirus exposure and HLA in healthy donors. Generated by immunoSEQ multiplex PCR, the TCRdb table keeps only in-frame clones and is missing some. The sample yields roughly 250,000 clones, roughly 86% seen once. Source material: PBMCs. These receptors were collected from a woman aged 30 to 39 in good health and CMV-seropositive.

This clone was seen a single time. The chain has TRBV11-3 and TRBJ2-7, with 10 bases identical to TRBD1. The V gene end was trimmed by 5 bases and the J gene end by 2 bases; junction bases not matched to a gene: 6. The CDR3 is made up of 15 amino acids. The germline CDR1 and CDR2 sequences are SGHNT and YENEEA. The CDR3 bases are TGTGCCAGCAGCGGGACAGGGGTGAGCACCTACGAGCAGTACTTC. Protein product: CASSGTGVSTYEQYF.

V and J are TRBV5-5 and TRBJ2-1; 8 nucleotides line up with TRBD1. The V and J ends lost 2 bases and 3 bases, in that order; junction bases with no gene match: 4. This CDR3 has 15 amino acids. Per the germline V gene, CDR1 is SGHKS and CDR2 is YYEKEE (reference sequence). CDR3 residues: CASSLQGVSYNEQFF. The CDR3 nucleotides are TGTGCCAGCAGCTTACAGGGGGTTAGCTACAATGAGCAGTTCTTC.

The rearrangement joins TRBV28 to TRBJ1-5; 8 bases match TRBD1. V lost 5 bases and J lost 7; bases outside the gene matches: 7. The CDR3 extends over 14 amino acids. CDR1 MDHEN and CDR2 SYDVKM come from the germline V gene. CDR3 sequence reads: CASSTGQGWQPQHF. DNA for the CDR3: TGTGCCAGCAGTACAGGACAGGGTTGGCAGCCCCAGCATTTT.

V and J are TRBV5-1 and TRBJ1-1; possibly TRBD1 for D (6 bases). Germline lookup yields CDR1 SGHRS and CDR2 YFSETQ. CDR3 length: 16 amino acids. Trimming took off 0 bases at V and 6 bases at J, with 18 bases between the two ends. For the CDR3, the DNA is TGCGCCAGCAGCTTGGTGGCAGGGGAAGGGAGAGCTGAAGCTTTCTTT. It specifies CASSLVAGEGRAEAFF.

In this sample, this clone turned up once. The chain couples TRBV19 to TRBJ2-7; TRBD2 might be the D (6 bases). Germline V gene data show CDR1 as LNHDA and CDR2 as SQIVND (reference sequence). The CDR3 contains 15 residues. V was clipped by 3 bases and J by 3 bases, with 15 bases between them. CDR3 sequence (DNA): TGTGCCAGTAGTATGCGATCGGGGGTCCTCTACGAGCAGTACTTC. It encodes CASSMRSGVLYEQYF.

The chain is built from TRBV4-1 and TRBJ2-5; TRBD2 matches at 11 bases. The CDR3 runs 15 residues. The V gene's germline CDR1 is MGHRA and CDR2 YSYEKL. J gave up 5 bases and V 4 bases, and 6 bases lay outside the gene matches. The CDR3 nucleotides are TGCGCCAGCAGCCCTACTAGCGGGAGTATGGAGACCCAGTACTTC. Protein: CASSPTSGSMETQYF.

The chain is built from TRBV2 and TRBJ1-3; TRBD1 agrees at 7 bases. Trimming removed 6 bases from V and 4 bases from J; junction bases left unmatched: 9. CDR1 SNHLY and CDR2 FYNNEI come from the germline V gene. CDR3 size: 15 residues. The DNA for the CDR3 is TGTGCCAGCAGCTTTGGACAGGCCCGAGGAAACACCATATATTTT. Its protein is CASSFGQARGNTIYF.

The rearrangement uses TRBV5-4 and TRBJ2-2, with D possibly being TRBD1 (5 bases). In germline, CDR1 is SGHNT, CDR2 YYREEE (reference sequence). The ends were cut back, 2 bases at V and 1 base at J, with 9 bases in the middle. This CDR3 has 15 residues. For the CDR3, the DNA is TGTGCCAGCAGCTTAGGCAGGGTGAACACCGGGGAGCTGTTTTTT. It yields the protein CASSLGRVNTGELFF. Supplemented by reference TRBV5-4 and TRBJ2-2, the full variable domain reads ETGVTQSPTHLIKTRGQQVTLRCSSQSGHNTVSWYQQALGQGPQFIFQYYREEENGRGNFPPRFSGLQFPNYSSELNVNALELDDSALYLCASSLGRVNTGELFFGEGSRLTVL.

The chain couples TRBV15 to TRBJ2-5, with 12 bases matching TRBD2. CDR3 length: 14 amino acids. Germline loops: CDR1 LNHNV, CDR2 YYDKDF (reference sequence). Trimming cost V 3 bases and J 4 bases; bases outside gene matches: 0. CDR3: CATSRGLAGETQYF. CDR3 in DNA: TGTGCCACCAGCAGGGGACTAGCGGGAGAGACCCAGTACTTC.

This clone was found a few times. Because it lacks the conserved phenylalanine or tryptophan at the end, this CDR3 is likely a read error. The DNA is left out, because the CDR3 cannot be placed on it with certainty; the CDR3 is given as TCRdb lists it. The CDR3 region is CASSQGEGGR. The chain couples TRBV4-1 to TRBJ1-2; the table calls TRBD1, which could not be checked here. With termini counted, the CDR3 has 10 amino acids. The V gene's germline CDR1 is MGHRA and CDR2 YSYEKL.

This clone was picked up one time. The chain uses TRBV11-3 and TRBJ1-1; weak D call: TRBD1 (6 bases). V gave up 3 bases and J gave up 1 base, with 18 bases separating them. This CDR3 is built from 17 residues. Germline loops: CDR1 SGHNT, CDR2 YENEEA. This CDR3 reads CASSLSLWGRRNTEAFF. The CDR3 nucleotides read TGTGCCAGCAGCTTGAGTCTATGGGGGCGAAGGAACACTGAAGCTTTCTTT.

This chain links TRBV27 with TRBJ2-1; D perhaps matches TRBD2 (6 bases). V shed 6 bases and J shed 5 bases, with 17 bases lying between them. There are 15 residues in the CDR3. Germline V gene sequence: CDR1 MNHEY, CDR2 SMNVEV (reference sequence). The CDR3 loop reads CASSLLADLNNEQFF. The CDR3 DNA sequence: TGTGCCAGCAGCCTGTTAGCGGATTTAAACAATGAGCAGTTCTTC.

V is TRBV7-2 and J is TRBJ1-2; 7 bases match TRBD1. The CDR3 runs to 12 residues. The ends lost 5 bases at V and 7 bases at J; junction bases unmatched: 4. Germline CDR1 and CDR2: SGHTA and FQGNSA. CDR3 DNA sequence: TGTGCCAGCAGCGCCGACAGGGTTGGCTACACCTTC. Protein sequence: CASSADRVGYTF.

The rearrangement uses TRBV7-2 and TRBJ2-2, with a weak D call TRBD1 (6 bases). The germline gives CDR1 SGHTA, CDR2 FQGNSA. This CDR3 region has 15 residues. The V end lost 3 bases, the J end lost 1 base, and 9 bases lay between the germline ends. The DNA of the CDR3 is TGTGCCAGCAGCTTTAGGGGGATGAACACCGGGGAGCTGTTTTTT. The encoded protein is CASSFRGMNTGELFF.

The rearrangement links TRBV27 to TRBJ2-5; TRBD2 might be the D (6 bases). Between the trimmed V and J ends, which lost 6 bases and 5 bases, there was a span of 19 bases. Germline V CDR1 and CDR2: MNHEY, SMNVEV (reference sequence). The CDR3 runs 15 residues. The CDR3 coding sequence is TGTGCCAGCAGCCCCTCCGGGGGTTTTATCGAGACCCAGTACTTC. It translates to CASSPSGGFIETQYF.

This chain links TRBV6-6 with TRBJ2-7; 7 bases align to TRBD1. The CDR3 consists of 16 residues. The V gene's germline CDR1 is MNHNY and CDR2 SVGAGI (reference sequence). The V and J ends lost 6 bases and 4 bases, in that order; junction bases with no gene match: 15. The CDR3 nucleotides are TGTGCCAGCAGCCTTGAAATCGGGACAGACGGTTACGAGCAGTACTTC. Amino acid sequence: CASSLEIGTDGYEQYF.

The V gene is TRBV25-1, the J gene TRBJ2-1; TRBD2 matches 7 bases. The length of the CDR3 is 15 residues. Germline V gene lookup returns CDR1 MGHDK and CDR2 SYGVNS. V was clipped by 7 bases and J by 3 bases; unmatched bases: 9. The CDR3 reads CASTPRLAVYNEQFF. The DNA of the CDR3 is TGTGCCAGCACCCCCCGGCTAGCGGTCTACAATGAGCAGTTCTTC.

The sample holds one count of this clone. The gene calls are TRBV28 and TRBJ1-5, with D unresolved. Per the germline V gene, CDR1 is MDHEN and CDR2 is SYDVKM. The CDR3 length is 14 residues. V lost 2 bases and J lost 0, with 5 bases in between. The CDR3 loop is CASSLTGSNQPQHF. CDR3 DNA sequence: TGTGCCAGCAGTTTAACGGGTAGCAATCAGCCCCAGCATTTT. Looking up the rest from reference TRBV28 and TRBJ1-5 gives the full variable domain: DVKVTQSSRYLVKRTGEKVFLECVQDMDHENMFWYRQDPGLGLRLIYFSYDVKMKEKGDIPEGYSVSREKKERFSLILESASTNQTSMYLCASSLTGSNQPQHFGDGTRLSIL.